Listed below are T cell receptor beta chains from one sample, sequenced in a study of blood T cell repertoires in COVID-19. Profiled with immunoSEQ multiplex PCR; TCRdb holds only in-frame clones, not every one. The repertoire holds around 100,000 clones, with 84% as singletons. Sequencing used peripheral blood. The receptors originated from a human donor in a cohort sampled during active COVID-19. Both conserved end residues are part of each CDR3. The order of the fields is clone size, V gene, D gene, J gene, CDR3 DNA, CDR3 protein. The D gene is left open where the match is weak. A clone size is listed for some rows: how often the clone was seen (once, few, many), or a class if it is expanded.

size: few; V: TRBV29-1; D: -; J: TRBJ2-7; DNA: TGCAGCGTTGCTGGCACGACCTACGAGCAGTACTTC; CDR3: CSVAGTTYEQYF
size: -; V: TRBV19; D: TRBD1; J: TRBJ1-6; DNA: TGTGCCAGCGACAGGGGTCGAGGATATAATTCACCCCTCCACTTT; CDR3: CASDRGRGYNSPLHF
size: -; V: TRBV11-1; D: -; J: TRBJ1-1; DNA: TGTGCCAGCAGCCTTAAAGCGGCCCCCACTGAAGCTTTCTTT; CDR3: CASSLKAAPTEAFF
size: -; V: TRBV18; D: -; J: TRBJ1-6; DNA: TGTGCCAGCTCACCAGCAAATGGCAATTCACCCCTCCACTTT; CDR3: CASSPANGNSPLHF
size: few; V: TRBV2; D: -; J: TRBJ1-1; DNA: TGTGCCACCAAGACAGGGAACACTGAAGCTTTCTTT; CDR3: CATKTGNTEAFF
size: few; V: TRBV4-3; D: -; J: TRBJ2-5; DNA: TGCGCCAGCAGCCAAGAGTCATTTCAAGAGACCCAGTACTTC; CDR3: CASSQESFQETQYF
size: -; V: TRBV10-2; D: -; J: TRBJ2-2; DNA: TGCGCCAGCAGTGATCTCAGGAACACCGGGGAGCTGTTTTTT; CDR3: CASSDLRNTGELFF
size: once; V: TRBV18; D: TRBD1; J: TRBJ1-1; DNA: TGTGCCAGCTCACCGACGGGACAGGGAGACACTGAAGCTTTCTTT; CDR3: CASSPTGQGDTEAFF
size: once; V: TRBV27; D: TRBD1; J: TRBJ2-6; DNA: TGTGCCAGCACTTTAACAGGGGCGCAAACTGGGGCCAACGTCCTGACTTTC; CDR3: CASTLTGAQTGANVLTF
size: -; V: TRBV3-1/TRBV3-2; D: -; J: TRBJ2-2; DNA: TGTGCCAGCAGCCAAGTGGCACAGCTTACCGGGGAGCTGTTTTTT; CDR3: CASSQVAQLTGELFF
size: -; V: TRBV20-1; D: TRBD2; J: TRBJ2-1; DNA: TGCAGTGCTTCGCGGGGGGATGAGCAGTTCTTC; CDR3: CSASRGDEQFF
size: few; V: TRBV2; D: TRBD1; J: TRBJ1-3; DNA: TGTGCCAAGGGACAGGGTGCTGGAAACACCATATATTTT; CDR3: CAKGQGAGNTIYF
size: -; V: TRBV28; D: -; J: TRBJ2-1; DNA: TGTGCCAGCAGTTTTGGCAGGGGGCTCCTAGCGGGGCAACGGGGCTCCTACAATGAGCAGTTCTTC; CDR3: CASSFGRGLLAGQRGSYNEQFF
size: -; V: TRBV7-8; D: -; J: TRBJ1-2; DNA: TGTGCCAGCAGCCCAGAGGCAGGGAGGAGAGGCTACACCTTC; CDR3: CASSPEAGRRGYTF
size: once; V: TRBV19; D: TRBD1; J: TRBJ1-2; DNA: TGTGCCAGTACCGTCCCGGGACAGGGAAGCATAGGCTACACCTTC; CDR3: CASTVPGQGSIGYTF
size: -; V: TRBV7-7; D: -; J: TRBJ2-2; DNA: TGTGCTAGCAGCTTAGCGTCGGGGAACACCGGGGAGCTGTTTTTT; CDR3: CASSLASGNTGELFF
size: once; V: TRBV19; D: -; J: TRBJ1-1; DNA: TGTGCCAGTAGTATAGACAGGGCCACTGAAGCTTTCTTT; CDR3: CASSIDRATEAFF
size: -; V: TRBV6-2/TRBV6-3; D: TRBD1; J: TRBJ1-3; DNA: TGTGCCAGCAGTTCGAGGGACAGCTGGGGAAACACCATATATTTT; CDR3: CASSSRDSWGNTIYF
size: -; V: TRBV25-1; D: TRBD1; J: TRBJ2-7; DNA: TGTGCCAGCAGTGGACTCTGGACAGGAAAATACGAGCAGTACTTC; CDR3: CASSGLWTGKYEQYF
size: -; V: TRBV7-2; D: TRBD1; J: TRBJ2-7; DNA: TGTGCCAGCAGCTCCTACAGGGGCTCCTACGAGCAGTACTTC; CDR3: CASSSYRGSYEQYF
size: -; V: TRBV19; D: -; J: TRBJ1-2; DNA: TGTGCCAGTAATCCGAGGGGGAATGGCTACACCTTC; CDR3: CASNPRGNGYTF
size: -; V: TRBV2; D: -; J: TRBJ1-5; DNA: TGTGCCAGCAGCCTACAGGACTATAGCAATCAGCCCCAGCATTTT; CDR3: CASSLQDYSNQPQHF
size: -; V: TRBV5-4; D: -; J: TRBJ1-2; DNA: TGTGCCAGCAGCTTGGTCGGAGGCTATGGCTACACCTTC; CDR3: CASSLVGGYGYTF
size: -; V: TRBV5-4; D: -; J: TRBJ2-7; DNA: TGTGCCAGCAGCTTGGGGGGCGGGAAGCAGTACTTC; CDR3: CASSLGGGKQYF
size: -; V: TRBV6-4; D: -; J: TRBJ1-1; DNA: TGTGCCAGCAGTGATAACTCGAAGCGACGGAACACTGAAGCTTTCTTT; CDR3: CASSDNSKRRNTEAFF
size: few; V: TRBV5-4; D: -; J: TRBJ2-5; DNA: TGTGCCAGCAGCTTGGCGACTCAAGAGACCCAGTACTTC; CDR3: CASSLATQETQYF
size: -; V: TRBV7-9; D: TRBD2; J: TRBJ2-3; DNA: TGTGCCAGCAGCCAGAGCGGGAGTAGGACAGATACGCAGTATTTT; CDR3: CASSQSGSRTDTQYF
size: -; V: TRBV29-1; D: TRBD2; J: TRBJ2-3; DNA: TGCAGCGTTGAATCTCTAGCGGAGATGGGGACAGATACGCAGTATTTT; CDR3: CSVESLAEMGTDTQYF
size: once; V: TRBV29-1; D: -; J: TRBJ2-6; DNA: TGCAGCGTTGCTGGGAGCTCTGGGGCCAACGTCCTGACTTTC; CDR3: CSVAGSSGANVLTF
size: -; V: TRBV28; D: -; J: TRBJ1-3; DNA: TGTGCCAGCAGTTCCCGGACAGTCTCTGGAAACACCATATATTTT; CDR3: CASSSRTVSGNTIYF
size: -; V: TRBV14; D: -; J: TRBJ1-1; DNA: TGTGCCAGCAGCCAGTCTGGGAGGGGCCCTGAAGCTTTCTTT; CDR3: CASSQSGRGPEAFF
size: -; V: TRBV19; D: TRBD1; J: TRBJ1-5; DNA: TGTGCCAGTAGCGTAGAGGGACAGGGTATCAATCAGCCCCAGCATTTT; CDR3: CASSVEGQGINQPQHF
size: -; V: TRBV5-6; D: TRBD1; J: TRBJ1-6; DNA: TGTGCCAGCATCAAACAGGGGCTGGGATCACCCCTCCACTTT; CDR3: CASIKQGLGSPLHF
size: -; V: TRBV2; D: -; J: TRBJ1-6; DNA: TGTGCCAGCAGGGGCCGTAGCTCCTATAATTCACCCCTCCACTTT; CDR3: CASRGRSSYNSPLHF
size: once; V: TRBV19; D: TRBD2; J: TRBJ2-1; DNA: TGTGCCAGTAGTATTTGGCGGGGGGGCCGTCTCAATGAGCAGTTCTTC; CDR3: CASSIWRGGRLNEQFF
size: -; V: TRBV18; D: TRBD1; J: TRBJ1-1; DNA: TGTGCCAGCTCACGCGCCGGGACAGGGGGCTTCACTGAAGCTTTCTTT; CDR3: CASSRAGTGGFTEAFF
size: -; V: TRBV5-1; D: -; J: TRBJ1-5; DNA: TGCGCCAGCAGCTTACAGGGTGGCAATCAGCCCCAGCATTTT; CDR3: CASSLQGGNQPQHF
size: -; V: TRBV11-2; D: -; J: TRBJ2-3; DNA: TGTGCCAGCAGCTTACCACCCGATTCTAGCGCTGCGACAGATACGCAGTATTTT; CDR3: CASSLPPDSSAATDTQYF
size: -; V: TRBV28; D: -; J: TRBJ1-2; DNA: TGTGCCAGCAGTTTCCAGGGTGTCTCCTATGGCTACACCTTC; CDR3: CASSFQGVSYGYTF
size: -; V: TRBV11-2; D: -; J: TRBJ1-2; DNA: TGTGCCAGCAGCTTAGTTAGAAGCGGGGCGGTCGGCTACACCTTC; CDR3: CASSLVRSGAVGYTF
size: -; V: TRBV11-1; D: TRBD1; J: TRBJ1-2; DNA: TGTGCCAGCAGCCGTCCGGGACAGGACTATGGCTACACCTTC; CDR3: CASSRPGQDYGYTF
size: once; V: TRBV5-8; D: -; J: TRBJ2-5; DNA: TGTGCCAGCAGCGCCGGACTAAGACAAGAGACCCAGTACTTC; CDR3: CASSAGLRQETQYF